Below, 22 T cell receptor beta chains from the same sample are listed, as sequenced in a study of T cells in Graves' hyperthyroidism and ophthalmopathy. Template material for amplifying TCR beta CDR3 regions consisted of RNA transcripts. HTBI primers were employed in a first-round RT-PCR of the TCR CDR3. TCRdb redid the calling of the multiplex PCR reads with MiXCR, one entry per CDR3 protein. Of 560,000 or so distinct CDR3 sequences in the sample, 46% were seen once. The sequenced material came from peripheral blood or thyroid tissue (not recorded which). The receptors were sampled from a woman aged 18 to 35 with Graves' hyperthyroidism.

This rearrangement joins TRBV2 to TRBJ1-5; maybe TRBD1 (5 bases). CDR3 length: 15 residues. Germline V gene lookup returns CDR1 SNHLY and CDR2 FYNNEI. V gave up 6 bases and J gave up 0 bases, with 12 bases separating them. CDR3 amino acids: CASRDTELSNQPQHF. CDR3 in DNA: TGTGCCAGCAGGGACACAGAGCTTAGCAATCAGCCCCAGCATTTT.

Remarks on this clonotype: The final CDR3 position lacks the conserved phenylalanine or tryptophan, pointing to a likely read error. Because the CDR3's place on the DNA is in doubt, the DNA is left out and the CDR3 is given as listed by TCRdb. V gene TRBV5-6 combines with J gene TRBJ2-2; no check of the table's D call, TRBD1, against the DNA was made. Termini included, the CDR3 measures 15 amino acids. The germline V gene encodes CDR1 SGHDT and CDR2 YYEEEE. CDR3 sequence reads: CASSLGTSNTGELVL.

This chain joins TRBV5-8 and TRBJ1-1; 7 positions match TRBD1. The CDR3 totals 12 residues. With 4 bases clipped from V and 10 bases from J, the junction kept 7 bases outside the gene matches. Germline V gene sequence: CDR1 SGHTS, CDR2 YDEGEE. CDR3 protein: CASSGGQVSAFF. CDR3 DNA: TGTGCCAGCAGCGGCGGACAGGTCTCAGCTTTCTTT.

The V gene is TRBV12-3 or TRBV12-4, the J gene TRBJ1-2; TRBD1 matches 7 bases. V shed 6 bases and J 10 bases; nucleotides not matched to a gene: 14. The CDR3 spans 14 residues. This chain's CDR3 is CASSRTGTASAYTF. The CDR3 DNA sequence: TGTGCCAGCAGCCGGACCGGGACAGCCTCCGCCTACACCTTC.

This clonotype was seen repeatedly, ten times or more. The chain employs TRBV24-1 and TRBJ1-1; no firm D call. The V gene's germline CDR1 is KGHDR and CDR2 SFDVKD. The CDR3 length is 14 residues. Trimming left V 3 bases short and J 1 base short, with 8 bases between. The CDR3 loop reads CATSDRTENTEAFF. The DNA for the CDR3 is TGTGCCACCAGTGATCGGACGGAGAACACTGAAGCTTTCTTT.

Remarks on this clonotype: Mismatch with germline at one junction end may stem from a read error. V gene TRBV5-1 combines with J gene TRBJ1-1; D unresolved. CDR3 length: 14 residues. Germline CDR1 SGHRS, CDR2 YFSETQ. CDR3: CASSLDSLNTEALF. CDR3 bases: TGCGCCAGCAGCTTGGACAGCTTGAACACTGAAGCTTTATTT.

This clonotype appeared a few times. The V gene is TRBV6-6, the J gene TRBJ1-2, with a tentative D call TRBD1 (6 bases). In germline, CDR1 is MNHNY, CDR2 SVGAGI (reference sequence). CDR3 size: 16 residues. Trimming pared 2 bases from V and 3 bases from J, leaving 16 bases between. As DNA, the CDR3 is TGTGCCAGCAGTTACGATACAGGGTTTGCTGACTATGGCTACACCTTC. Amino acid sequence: CASSYDTGFADYGYTF.

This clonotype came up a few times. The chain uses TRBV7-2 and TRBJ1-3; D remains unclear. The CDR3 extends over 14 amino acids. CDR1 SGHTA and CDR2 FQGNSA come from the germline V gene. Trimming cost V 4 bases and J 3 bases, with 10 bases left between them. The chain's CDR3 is CASSSDSRGNTIYF. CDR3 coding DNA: TGTGCCAGCAGCTCGGACTCCCGTGGAAACACCATATATTTT.

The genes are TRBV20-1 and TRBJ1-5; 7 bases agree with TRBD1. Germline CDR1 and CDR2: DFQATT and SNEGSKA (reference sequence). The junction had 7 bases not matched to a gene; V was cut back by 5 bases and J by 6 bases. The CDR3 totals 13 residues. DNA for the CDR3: TGCAGTGCTGACACAGGGGTGGCTCAGCCCCAGCATTTT. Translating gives CSADTGVAQPQHF.

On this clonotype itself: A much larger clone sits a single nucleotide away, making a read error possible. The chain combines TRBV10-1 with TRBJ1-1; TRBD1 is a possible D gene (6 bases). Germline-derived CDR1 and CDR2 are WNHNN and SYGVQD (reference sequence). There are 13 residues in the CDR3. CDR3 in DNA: TGCGCCAGCAGAGAGTGGACAGAGGCTGAAGCTTTCTTT. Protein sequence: CASREWTEAEAFF.

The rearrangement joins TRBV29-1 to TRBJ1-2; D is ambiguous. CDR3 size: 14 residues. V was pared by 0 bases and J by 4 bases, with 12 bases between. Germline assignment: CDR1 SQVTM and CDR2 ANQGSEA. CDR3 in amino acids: CSVEDSGRGYGYTF. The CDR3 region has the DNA TGCAGCGTTGAAGACTCCGGGAGAGGCTATGGCTACACCTTC.

The CDR3 is CATSDRASNYGYTF. For the CDR3, the DNA is TGTGCCACCTCGGACAGGGCCTCTAACTATGGCTACACCTTC. The genes are TRBV19 and TRBJ1-2; 8 bases match TRBD1. Germline CDR1 LNHDA, CDR2 SQIVND (reference sequence). After removal of 10 bases from V and 0 bases from J, the junction contained 7 bases not matched to a gene. CDR3 length: 14 residues.

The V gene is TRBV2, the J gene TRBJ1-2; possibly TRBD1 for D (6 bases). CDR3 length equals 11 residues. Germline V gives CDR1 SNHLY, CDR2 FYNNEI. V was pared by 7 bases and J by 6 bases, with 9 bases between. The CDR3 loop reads CASKGGDGYTF. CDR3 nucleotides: TGTGCCAGCAAAGGGGGAGATGGCTACACCTTC.

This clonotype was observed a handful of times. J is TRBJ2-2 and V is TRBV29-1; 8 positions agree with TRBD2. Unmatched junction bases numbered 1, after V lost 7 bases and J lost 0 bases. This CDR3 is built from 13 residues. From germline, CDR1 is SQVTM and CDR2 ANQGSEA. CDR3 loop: CSGSGANTGELFF. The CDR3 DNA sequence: TGCAGCGGTAGCGGGGCGAACACCGGGGAGCTGTTTTTT.

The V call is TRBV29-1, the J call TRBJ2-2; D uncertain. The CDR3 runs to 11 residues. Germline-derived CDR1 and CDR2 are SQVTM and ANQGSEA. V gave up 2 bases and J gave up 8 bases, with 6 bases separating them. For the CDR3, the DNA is TGCAGCGTTGAAACACAGGGGGAGCTGTTTTTT. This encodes CSVETQGELFF.

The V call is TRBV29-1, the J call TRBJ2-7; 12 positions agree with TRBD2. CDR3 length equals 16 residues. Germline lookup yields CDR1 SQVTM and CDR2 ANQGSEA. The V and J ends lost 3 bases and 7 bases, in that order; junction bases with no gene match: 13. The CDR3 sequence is CSVELTSGSPVGEQYF. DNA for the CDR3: TGCAGCGTTGAGTTGACTAGCGGGAGTCCGGTCGGGGAGCAGTACTTC.

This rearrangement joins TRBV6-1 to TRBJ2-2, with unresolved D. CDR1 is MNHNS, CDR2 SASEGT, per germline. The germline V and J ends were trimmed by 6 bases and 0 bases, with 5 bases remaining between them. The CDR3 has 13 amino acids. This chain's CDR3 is CASRTSNTGELFF. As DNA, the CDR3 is TGTGCCAGCAGGACCTCGAACACCGGGGAGCTGTTTTTT.

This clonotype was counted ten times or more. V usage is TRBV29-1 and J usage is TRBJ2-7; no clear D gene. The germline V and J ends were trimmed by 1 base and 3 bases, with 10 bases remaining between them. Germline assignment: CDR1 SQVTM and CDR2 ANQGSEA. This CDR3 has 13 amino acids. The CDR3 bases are TGCAGCGTTGAAGTGGACGCCAGCTACGAGCAGTACTTC. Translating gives CSVEVDASYEQYF.

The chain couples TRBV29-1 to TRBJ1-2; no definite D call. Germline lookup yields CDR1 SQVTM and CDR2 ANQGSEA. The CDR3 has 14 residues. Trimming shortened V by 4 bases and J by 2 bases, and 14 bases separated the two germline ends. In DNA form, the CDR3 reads TGCAGCGTTGTGTTCGGCGGGCTGAACTATGGCTACACCTTC. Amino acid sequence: CSVVFGGLNYGYTF.

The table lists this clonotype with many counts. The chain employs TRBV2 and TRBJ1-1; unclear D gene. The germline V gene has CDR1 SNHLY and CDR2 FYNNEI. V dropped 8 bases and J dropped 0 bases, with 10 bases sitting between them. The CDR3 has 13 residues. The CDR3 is CASQKELNTEAFF. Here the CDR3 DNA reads TGTGCCAGCCAGAAGGAGTTGAACACTGAAGCTTTCTTT.

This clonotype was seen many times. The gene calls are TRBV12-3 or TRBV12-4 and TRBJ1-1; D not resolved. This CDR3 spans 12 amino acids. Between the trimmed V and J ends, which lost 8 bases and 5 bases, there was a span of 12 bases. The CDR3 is CASDGVRTEAFF. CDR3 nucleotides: TGTGCCAGCGATGGCGTGAGGACTGAAGCTTTCTTT.

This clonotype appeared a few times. The CDR3 here is CASSPAGAGDYEQYF. For the CDR3, the DNA is TGTGCCAGCAGTCCAGCCGGGGCAGGGGACTACGAGCAGTACTTC. The chain recombines TRBV7-3 with TRBJ2-7, with D maybe TRBD1 (6 bases). The V and J ends lost 6 bases and 3 bases respectively, with 18 bases between them. Germline loops: CDR1 SGHTA, CDR2 FQGTGA. The CDR3 spans 15 residues.